This T cell receptor beta chain was sequenced during a study of OX40 agonist ivuxolimab in advanced cancers. Study-level background: Patients were around 83% male with ages about 23 to 80, mean about 60.

Germline values: CDR1 SGHRS, CDR2 YFSETQ. The CDR3 extends over 13 amino acids. The V end was cut by 9 bases, the J end by 7 bases, with 16 bases between. TCRdb's table, derived via immunoSEQ multiplex PCR, lists solely in-frame clones and lacks some. The sample has around 80,000 clones, approximately 82% seen once; the top ten hold around 5%. This clone was counted between two and nine times. The TCR was taken from an adult with an advanced solid tumor such as melanoma, head and neck, liver or kidney cancer. This specimen consisted of CD4+ or CD8+ T cells sorted from blood, obtained in a trial of the OX40 agonist ivuxolimab. J is TRBJ2-2 and V is TRBV5-1, with D uncertain. This chain's CDR3 is CATLDHEYGELFF. Here the CDR3 DNA reads TGCGCCACCCTGGACCATGAGTACGGGGAGCTGTTTTTT.